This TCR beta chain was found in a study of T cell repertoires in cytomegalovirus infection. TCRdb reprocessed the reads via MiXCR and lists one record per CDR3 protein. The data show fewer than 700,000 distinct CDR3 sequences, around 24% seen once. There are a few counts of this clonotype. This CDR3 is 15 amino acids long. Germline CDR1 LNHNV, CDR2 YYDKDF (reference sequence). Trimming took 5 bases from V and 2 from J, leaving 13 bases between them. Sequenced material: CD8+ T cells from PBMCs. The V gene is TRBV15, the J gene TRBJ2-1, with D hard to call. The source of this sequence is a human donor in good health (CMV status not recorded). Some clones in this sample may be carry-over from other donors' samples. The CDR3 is CATSLSTGAYNEQFF. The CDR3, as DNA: TGTGCCACCAGCCTTTCCACTGGCGCCTACAATGAGCAGTTCTTC.